This T cell receptor beta chain was found in a study of blood T cell repertoires in COVID-19. Study at large: There were acute and convalescent COVID-19 samples, and they came from the United States, Italy and Spain. Sample material is recorded as cDNA or gDNA derived from T cells, B-cell-depleted T cells, or PBMCs.

Germline V gene sequence: CDR1 SQVTM, CDR2 ANQGSEA. The V and J ends lost 8 bases and 5 bases, in that order; junction bases with no gene match: 6. The CDR3 has 12 amino acids. As handled by the study authors: Estimation of nucleated cell counts was performed using reference gene primer amplification. Sequencing used immunoSEQ multiplex PCR; TCRdb keeps in-frame clones, though not all of them. The DNA was the basis for D and trimming; V, J and clone size are from that table. The top ten clones hold approximately 0.89% of a sample with roughly 250,000 clones, more than 75% of them seen once. Material: peripheral blood. This clonotype was sampled from a man aged 40-55 years with acute or convalescent COVID-19. The chain joins TRBV29-1 to TRBJ2-5, with TRBD1 matching 9 bases. The CDR3 bases are TGCAGCATCAACAGGGGGCAGGAGACCCAGTACTTC. Translating gives CSINRGQETQYF.